Each of the 24 T cell receptor beta chains below was sequenced from the same sample in a study of CXCR3-negative and CXCR3-positive naive CD8 T cells. UMI labels and 5' RACE were used to prepare the TRB cDNA libraries. Using the 5' RACE reads, TCRdb records one entry per CDR3 protein without DNA. Its clone listing holds 90,000 to 150,000 distinct CDR3 sequences. Notes on the study in general: When CXCR3-positive naive cells were set against CXCR3-negative naive cells, the former had more hydrophobic TRB CDR3s.

No antigens are known for them. Sequenced input: naive CXCR3+ CD8+ T cells from blood. Subset of the sample: CD45RO-CCR7+CD27+CD95- naive CD8+ T cells expressing CXCR3 (TNR3+). These receptors were collected from a human donor in good health. Some clones in this sample may be carry-over from other donors' samples.

V usage is TRBV7-9 and J usage is TRBJ2-7. The CDR3 consists of 16 residues. The germline gives CDR1 SEHNR, CDR2 FQNEAQ (reference sequence). CDR3 residues: CASSLVWTGAPYEQYF.

This chain uses TRBV29-1 with TRBJ2-5; the TCRdb D gene call, TRBD1, has no DNA to confirm it. CDR1 is SQVTM and CDR2 is ANQGSEA in the germline V gene. This CDR3 contains 15 residues. The CDR3 is CSVDYWTGGLETQYF. Full variable domain (remainder filled in from reference TRBV29-1 and TRBJ2-5): SAVISQKPSRDICQRGTSLTIQCQVDSQVTMMFWYRQQPGQSLTLIATANQGSEATYESGFVIDKFPISRPNLTFSTLTVSNMSPEDSSIYLCSVDYWTGGLETQYFGPGTRLLVL.

The J gene is TRBJ2-3, the V gene TRBV3-1; as DNA is missing, the TRBD2 call by TCRdb cannot be tested. The CDR3 is made up of 16 amino acids. Germline CDR1 and CDR2: LGHDT and YNNKEL (reference sequence). The CDR3 region is CASTLAGGLGSDTQYF.

J is TRBJ2-3 and V is TRBV7-9; no DNA is available, so the TRBD1 call from TCRdb remains unchecked. This CDR3 has 14 amino acids. Germline CDR1 reads SEHNR; CDR2 reads FQNEAQ (reference sequence). This CDR3 reads CASSPGLATDTQYF.

The chain joins TRBV7-8 to TRBJ2-4; the D call of TRBD1 rests on TCRdb alone, since no DNA is present to check it. The CDR3 has 17 amino acids. Germline V gene data show CDR1 as SGHVS and CDR2 as FQNEAQ. This chain's CDR3 is CASSLSSGQLAKNIQYF.

The chain uses TRBV2 and TRBJ2-1; TCRdb designates TRBD2, a call that cannot be tested without DNA. This CDR3 is built from 15 residues. Germline V lookup: CDR1 SNHLY, CDR2 FYNNEI. CDR3 loop: CASDPSGGTYNEQFF.

V is TRBV20-1 and J is TRBJ2-6. Germline V gene sequence: CDR1 DFQATT, CDR2 SNEGSKA (reference sequence). The CDR3 sequence is 15 residues long. The CDR3 is CSANDKIAGANVLTF.

This rearrangement joins TRBV5-5 to TRBJ2-7; TCRdb gives TRBD2 as the D gene, but with no DNA this cannot be confirmed. The V gene's germline CDR1 is SGHKS and CDR2 YYEKEE (reference sequence). The CDR3 is 16 residues long. CDR3 sequence reads: CASSSSPTSGSYEQYF.

V gene TRBV19 combines with J gene TRBJ2-1. The CDR3 consists of 12 residues. The V gene's germline CDR1 is LNHDA and CDR2 SQIVND (reference sequence). CDR3 region: CASSIGRDEQFF.

The chain couples TRBV6-2 or TRBV6-3 to TRBJ2-3; no DNA is available, so the TRBD1 call from TCRdb remains unchecked. Germline CDR1 and CDR2: MNHEY and SVGEGT. The CDR3 consists of 15 residues. CDR3 loop: CASSYPRRQTDTQYF.

The chain uses TRBV19 and TRBJ1-1; TCRdb proposes TRBD1, but this gene call is untestable without DNA. The CDR3 contains 13 residues. Germline CDR1 is LNHDA and CDR2 is SQIVND (reference sequence). Here the CDR3 reads CASSPRQGDEAFF.

The gene calls are TRBV15 and TRBJ2-2; TCRdb's D gene call, TRBD1, goes unchecked for lack of DNA. This CDR3 has 17 residues. The V gene's germline CDR1 is LNHNV and CDR2 YYDKDF (reference sequence). The CDR3 protein is CATSSTHRVGGTGELFF.

The genes are TRBV29-1 and TRBJ2-7; without DNA, the TCRdb call of TRBD1 cannot be checked. Germline lookup yields CDR1 SQVTM and CDR2 ANQGSEA. The CDR3 totals 14 residues. The CDR3 reads CSVEDERGEEEQYF.

This chain uses TRBV7-9 with TRBJ2-1. This CDR3 contains 15 residues. Germline V gene sequence: CDR1 SEHNR, CDR2 FQNEAQ (reference sequence). The CDR3 here is CASSPLEGPYNEQFF.

The chain joins TRBV9 to TRBJ1-5. The CDR3 covers 13 residues. Germline V lookup: CDR1 SGDLS, CDR2 YYNGEE. CDR3 sequence reads: CASSVGSNQPQHF.

This sequence joins TRBV7-6 and TRBJ1-3; TCRdb selects TRBD1, and the lack of DNA leaves this call unchecked. The CDR3 runs 15 residues. Germline assignment: CDR1 SGHVS and CDR2 FNYEAQ. CDR3 residues: CASSLQGAAGNTIYF.

The V call is TRBV6-2 or TRBV6-3, the J call TRBJ2-2. This CDR3 is 13 amino acids long. In germline, CDR1 is MNHEY, CDR2 SVGEGT. The CDR3 protein is CASSYWDTGELFF.

This chain joins TRBV27 and TRBJ2-7. This CDR3 is 13 amino acids long. From germline, CDR1 is MNHEY and CDR2 SMNVEV (reference sequence). The CDR3 loop is CASSLGRSYEQYF.

The CDR3 spells CSVVGGLASYEQYF. The V and J genes are TRBV29-1 and TRBJ2-7; TCRdb indicates TRBD2, and absent DNA this call remains unverified. The V gene's germline CDR1 is SQVTM and CDR2 ANQGSEA. The CDR3 contains 14 residues.

This chain links TRBV28 with TRBJ2-1; TCRdb lists TRBD2, though no DNA is available to test this call. This CDR3 spans 17 amino acids. Germline-derived CDR1 and CDR2 are MDHEN and SYDVKM. The CDR3 sequence is CASSPRVAGSSYNEQFF.

The V and J genes are TRBV12-3 or TRBV12-4 and TRBJ2-1; absent DNA, TCRdb's TRBD2 call cannot be checked. This CDR3 has 12 residues. This CDR3 is CASRTSGVVQFF.

The chain links TRBV7-9 to TRBJ2-7. This CDR3 has 13 residues. The germline CDR1 and CDR2 sequences are SEHNR and FQNEAQ (reference sequence). CDR3 amino acids: CASSLGVNYEQYF.

This chain connects TRBV5-5 to TRBJ1-1; TCRdb calls TRBD1, which cannot be checked without DNA. The CDR3 loop spans 16 amino acids. In germline, CDR1 is SGHKS, CDR2 YYEKEE (reference sequence). The CDR3 loop is CASSFPGQGVDLEAFF.

This rearrangement joins TRBV29-1 to TRBJ1-1; TCRdb indicates TRBD1, and absent DNA this call remains unverified. The germline gives CDR1 SQVTM, CDR2 ANQGSEA. CDR3 length: 11 amino acids. CDR3 sequence: CSSRNRLEAFF.